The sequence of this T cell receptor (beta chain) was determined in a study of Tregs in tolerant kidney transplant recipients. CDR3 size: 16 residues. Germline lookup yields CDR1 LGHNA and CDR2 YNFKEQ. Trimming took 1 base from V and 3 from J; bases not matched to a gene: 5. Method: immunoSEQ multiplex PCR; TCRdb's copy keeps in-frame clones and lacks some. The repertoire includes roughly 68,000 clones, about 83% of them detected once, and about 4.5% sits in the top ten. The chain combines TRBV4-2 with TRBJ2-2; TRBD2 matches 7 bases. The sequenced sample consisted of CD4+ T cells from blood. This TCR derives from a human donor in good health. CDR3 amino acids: CASSQVTGGDTGELFF. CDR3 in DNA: TGTGCCAGCAGCCAAGTAACGGGAGGAGACACCGGGGAGCTGTTTTTT.